This T cell receptor beta chain was recovered during a study of blood T cell repertoires in COVID-19. Study-wide background: Acute-phase and convalescent COVID-19 samples originated in the United States, Italy and Spain.

The repertoire was sequenced with immunoSEQ multiplex PCR; TCRdb's copy has only in-frame clones and lacks some. The table has about 130,000 clones, 86% seen once; the top ten hold about 2.5%. The CDR3 totals 14 residues. CDR1 and CDR2 (germline): SGHTA, FQGTGA. The J segment lost 0 bases and the V segment lost 5 bases, leaving 3 bases of the junction unmatched. V is TRBV7-3 and J is TRBJ2-7; 8 bases map to TRBD1. The receptor was isolated from a woman aged 50 to 60 who had recovered from COVID-19. The sample consisted of PBMCs or T cells enriched from blood (not recorded which). The CDR3 reads CASSPTGDSYEQYF. The CDR3 coding sequence is TGTGCCAGCAGCCCGACAGGGGACTCCTACGAGCAGTACTTC.